The 23 T cell receptor beta chains reported below all come from one sample, sequenced in a study of blood T cell repertoires in COVID-19. Produced via immunoSEQ multiplex PCR; TCRdb's table is partial and in-frame only. The profile covers about 35,000 clones, with 60% to 80% appearing a single time and roughly 14% taken by the ten largest. The specimen sequenced was peripheral blood. These receptors were collected from a man older than 75 with active or convalescent COVID-19.

This rearrangement joins TRBV2 to TRBJ2-5, with TRBD1 matching 11 bases. V shed 6 bases, J shed 4 bases, and the junction held 7 bases outside the gene matches. There are 15 residues in the CDR3. Germline V lookup: CDR1 SNHLY, CDR2 FYNNEI. CDR3 nucleotides: TGTGCCAGCAGGACCGGGACAGGGGGACGAGAGACCCAGTACTTC. Translated: CASRTGTGGRETQYF.

In DNA form, the CDR3 reads TGTGCCACCAGTGACGTGACAGGGGGCGACGAGCAGTACTTC. It is translated as CATSDVTGGDEQYF. The rearrangement joins TRBV24-1 to TRBJ2-7; 10 bases are shared with TRBD1. Germline assignment: CDR1 KGHDR and CDR2 SFDVKD. V was pared by 4 bases and J by 5 bases, with 4 bases of the junction left unmatched. The CDR3 is 14 amino acids.

The chain recombines TRBV7-9 with TRBJ2-5, with 10 bases lining up with TRBD1. The length of the CDR3 is 16 residues. Germline loops: CDR1 SEHNR, CDR2 FQNEAQ (reference sequence). With 5 bases clipped from V and 1 base from J, the junction kept 7 bases outside the gene matches. For the CDR3, the DNA is TGTGCCAGCAGCACCGGGACAGGGGCCAGCCAAGAGACCCAGTACTTC. This gives the protein CASSTGTGASQETQYF.

This clone was found a few times. This chain joins TRBV4-1 and TRBJ2-6; 7 nucleotides align to TRBD1. The germline V gene encodes CDR1 MGHRA and CDR2 YSYEKL. The CDR3 runs 17 residues. J lost 4 bases, V lost 0 bases, and 6 bases had no gene match. Written as DNA, the CDR3 is TGCGCCAGCAGCCAAGAGATTGGGGACAGCGGGGCCAACGTCCTGACTTTC. Protein product: CASSQEIGDSGANVLTF.

This clone was observed a few times. The rearrangement joins TRBV10-3 to TRBJ1-2, with unresolved D. Trimming removed 0 bases at V and 6 bases at J, with 8 bases between. CDR3 length equals 13 residues. In germline, CDR1 is ENHRY, CDR2 SYGVKD. In nucleotides, the CDR3 is TGTGCCATCAGTGAGTCGACCGGGGATGGCTACACCTTC. Protein: CAISESTGDGYTF.

The rearrangement joins TRBV5-1 to TRBJ2-5; TRBD2 matches at 15 bases. With 4 bases clipped from V and 7 bases from J, the junction kept 11 bases outside the gene matches. The CDR3 length is 17 residues. From germline, CDR1 is SGHRS and CDR2 YFSETQ. DNA for the CDR3: TGCGCCAGCAGCGCGGGACTAGCGGGAGGAAGTATGGGGACCCAGTACTTC. Translating it yields CASSAGLAGGSMGTQYF. The entire variable domain, with the rest obtained from reference TRBV5-1 and TRBJ2-5, is as follows: KAGVTQTPRYLIKTRGQQVTLSCSPISGHRSVSWYQQTPGQGLQFLFEYFSETQRNKGNFPGRFSGRQFSNSRSEMNVSTLELGDSALYLCASSAGLAGGSMGTQYFGPGTRLLVL.

The CDR3, as DNA: TGCGCCAGCAGCCAAAGCGCGGGACAGAATAATTCACCCCTCCACTTT. Translating it yields CASSQSAGQNNSPLHF. The chain recombines TRBV4-3 with TRBJ1-6; 7 bases align to TRBD1. The CDR3 sequence is 16 residues long. Per the germline V gene, CDR1 is LGHNA and CDR2 is YSLEER. Trimming removed 2 bases from V and 5 bases from J; junction bases left unmatched: 6.

The V gene is TRBV10-1, the J gene TRBJ2-1, with D perhaps matching TRBD2 (6 bases). The CDR3 consists of 16 residues. V shed 6 bases and J shed 0 bases, with 15 bases lying between them. CDR1 and CDR2 (germline): WNHNN, SYGVQD (reference sequence). The CDR3 DNA sequence: TGCGCCAGCAGCAACTTTGCGGGAAGCTCCTACAATGAGCAGTTCTTC. Translated: CASSNFAGSSYNEQFF.

The rearrangement joins TRBV15 to TRBJ2-7, with 9 bases lining up with TRBD2. The CDR3 consists of 15 residues. V lost 0 bases and J lost 2; bases outside the gene matches: 2. In germline, CDR1 is LNHNV, CDR2 YYDKDF (reference sequence). The CDR3 region is CATSREASGAYEQYF. The DNA for the CDR3 is TGTGCCACCAGCAGAGAAGCTAGCGGGGCCTACGAGCAGTACTTC. Complete variable domain (other parts from reference TRBV15 and TRBJ2-7): DAMVIQNPRYQVTQFGKPVTLSCSQTLNHNVMYWYQQKSSQAPKLLFHYYDKDFNNEADTPDNFQSRRPNTSFCFLDIRSPGLGDTAMYLCATSREASGAYEQYFGPGTRLTVT.

The chain links TRBV4-1 to TRBJ2-2, with 7 bases matching TRBD2. From germline, CDR1 is MGHRA and CDR2 YSYEKL. The CDR3 totals 16 residues. After removal of 4 bases from V and 0 bases from J, the junction contained 5 bases not matched to a gene. DNA of the CDR3: TGCGCCAGCAGCCTCGGACTAGGTACGAACACCGGGGAGCTGTTTTTT. Residues: CASSLGLGTNTGELFF.

This chain connects TRBV9 to TRBJ2-5, with 7 bases lining up with TRBD2. J gave up 4 bases and V 0 bases, and 6 bases lay outside the gene matches. This CDR3 has 15 residues. The germline CDR1 and CDR2 sequences are SGDLS and YYNGEE. The CDR3 DNA follows: TGTGCCAGCAGCGTAGGGGAGGGTAACGTAGAGACCCAGTACTTC. Its translation is CASSVGEGNVETQYF.

The chain has TRBV3-1 (or the pseudogene TRBV3-2) and TRBJ1-4, with 9 nucleotides matching TRBD1. V trimming: 0 bases; J trimming: 0 bases; junction bases outside the gene matches: 11. There are 20 residues in the CDR3. Germline loops: CDR1 LGHDT, CDR2 YNNKEL (reference sequence). The CDR3: CASSQEGWDRDITTNEKLFF. In nucleotides, the CDR3 is TGTGCCAGCAGCCAAGAAGGTTGGGACAGGGATATCACAACTAATGAAAAACTGTTTTTT.

V gene TRBV6-5 combines with J gene TRBJ2-5; TRBD1 matches 8 bases. Germline lookup yields CDR1 MNHEY and CDR2 SVGAGI. CDR3 length: 13 amino acids. The ends lost 5 bases at V and 7 bases at J; junction bases unmatched: 6. The CDR3 reads CASSNDRGGTQYF. In DNA form, the CDR3 reads TGTGCCAGCAGTAACGACAGGGGAGGGACCCAGTACTTC.

This clone was seen a few times. The V call is TRBV3-1 (or the pseudogene TRBV3-2), the J call TRBJ2-7; 14 bases fit TRBD2. The CDR3 spans 15 residues. J was trimmed by 2 bases and V by 4 bases; bases with no gene match: 1. CDR1 and CDR2 (germline): LGHDT, YNNKEL (reference sequence). CDR3: CASSPGLAGAYEQYF. CDR3 nucleotide sequence: TGTGCCAGCAGCCCGGGACTAGCGGGAGCCTACGAGCAGTACTTC.

The rearrangement joins TRBV6-5 to TRBJ2-7; 11 bases align to TRBD2. J was trimmed by 1 base and V by 7 bases; bases with no gene match: 6. Germline-derived CDR1 and CDR2 are MNHEY and SVGAGI. The CDR3 is 15 amino acids. The CDR3 coding sequence is TGTGCCAGCATAGATTTAGCGGGAGGGTCCTACGAGCAGTACTTC. This codes for CASIDLAGGSYEQYF.

The chain has TRBV5-6 and TRBJ2-3, with 12 bases aligning to TRBD2. Germline CDR1 and CDR2: SGHDT and YYEEEE. The CDR3 has 16 amino acids. With V trimmed by 4 bases and J by 2 bases, 5 bases remained unmatched. CDR3 in amino acids: CASSHGLAGLTDTQYF. The CDR3 nucleotides are TGTGCCAGCAGCCATGGACTAGCGGGACTCACAGATACGCAGTATTTT.

This clone was seen just once. The chain carries TRBV14 and TRBJ1-6; a weak D match, TRBD1 (5 bases). Trimming shortened V by 0 bases and J by 13 bases, and 10 bases separated the two germline ends. There are 13 residues in the CDR3. CDR1 and CDR2 from the germline V gene are SGHDN and FVKESK. The CDR3 reads CASSQDPGGPLHF. CDR3 DNA: TGTGCCAGCAGCCAAGATCCCGGGGGGCCCCTCCACTTT.

This clone was seen a few times. V and J are TRBV6-5 and TRBJ1-5; D is uncertain. The CDR3 has 15 residues. The germline V gene encodes CDR1 MNHEY and CDR2 SVGAGI. V was clipped by 0 bases and J by 6 bases, with 12 bases between them. CDR3 DNA: TGTGCCAGCAGTTACTCGGCCGGGGTCAGTCAGCCCCAGCATTTT. Protein: CASSYSAGVSQPQHF.

The rearrangement uses TRBV6-5 and TRBJ2-3; TRBD1 aligns across 9 bases. The V and J ends lost 6 bases and 2 bases, in that order; junction bases with no gene match: 6. CDR3 length equals 15 residues. Germline CDR1 MNHEY, CDR2 SVGAGI. The CDR3: CASSLGQGYTDTQYF. DNA for the CDR3: TGTGCCAGCAGCTTAGGACAGGGGTACACAGATACGCAGTATTTT.

The V and J genes are TRBV6-4 and TRBJ2-2; perhaps TRBD2 as D (6 bases). V was pared by 7 bases and J by 6 bases, with 12 bases between. This CDR3 is 13 amino acids long. In germline, CDR1 is MRHNA, CDR2 SNTAGT. The CDR3 loop reads CASKKTGAGELFF. Written as DNA, the CDR3 is TGTGCCAGCAAAAAAACGGGGGCCGGGGAGCTGTTTTTT.

V and J are TRBV2 and TRBJ1-2; D is undetermined. This CDR3 spans 14 amino acids. Trimming took off 3 bases at V and 0 bases at J, with 8 bases between the two ends. Per germline, CDR1 SNHLY and CDR2 FYNNEI. CDR3 bases: TGTGCCAGCAGTGAGGGAGGTGCTAACTATGGCTACACCTTC. Its protein is CASSEGGANYGYTF.

This rearrangement joins TRBV4-2 to TRBJ1-2; possibly TRBD1 for D (6 bases). The V and J ends lost 0 bases and 7 bases respectively, with 18 bases between them. CDR1 and CDR2 from the germline V gene are LGHNA and YNFKEQ. The CDR3 length is 16 residues. The chain's CDR3 is CASSQDSLGGRGGYTF. The CDR3 DNA sequence: TGTGCCAGCAGCCAAGATTCTTTAGGGGGTAGGGGTGGCTACACCTTC.

J is TRBJ1-1 and V is TRBV12-3 or TRBV12-4; possibly TRBD1 for D (5 bases). This CDR3 contains 11 residues. V lost 8 bases to trimming and J lost 6 bases, with 10 bases between them. CDR3 sequence reads: CASQGRAEAFF. The DNA of the CDR3 is TGTGCCAGCCAGGGTAGGGCTGAAGCTTTCTTT.